Each of the 20 T cell receptor beta chains below was sequenced from the same sample in a study of blood T cell repertoires in COVID-19. Only in-frame clones appear in the TCRdb table, and some are missing; sequencing was by immunoSEQ multiplex PCR. The sample yields 45,000 to 55,000 clones, roughly three quarters seen once. Specimen: peripheral blood. The receptors come from a human donor with active or convalescent COVID-19. The donor label of this sample is uncertain.

The J gene is TRBJ2-3, the V gene TRBV7-2; 12 bases match TRBD2. Germline CDR1 SGHTA, CDR2 FQGNSA. The CDR3 has 14 amino acids. V was pared by 5 bases and J by 6 bases, with 3 bases of the junction left unmatched. CDR3 sequence (DNA): TGTGCCAGCAGCCCAGGGACTAGCGGGGATACGCAGTATTTT. It yields the protein CASSPGTSGDTQYF.

The chain has TRBV2 and TRBJ2-1, with a possible D match to TRBD1 (6 bases). The germline gives CDR1 SNHLY, CDR2 FYNNEI. V dropped 7 bases and J dropped 6 bases, with 16 bases sitting between them. This CDR3 has 14 amino acids. The CDR3: CASTLEKQGNEQFF. In DNA, the CDR3 is TGTGCCAGCACCCTCGAGAAACAGGGCAATGAGCAGTTCTTC.

The chain joins TRBV2 to TRBJ1-4; 8 positions match TRBD1. CDR1 and CDR2 from the germline V gene are SNHLY and FYNNEI. The CDR3 is 14 residues long. The ends lost 3 bases at V and 7 bases at J; junction bases unmatched: 4. CDR3 sequence (DNA): TGTGCCAGCAGTGAGACAGGGGTTAGTGAAAAACTGTTTTTT. This gives the protein CASSETGVSEKLFF.

The chain links TRBV5-8 to TRBJ1-2, with 7 nucleotides matching TRBD1. There are 14 residues in the CDR3. Looked up from germline, CDR1 is SGHTS and CDR2 is YDEGEE. Trimming at V came to 3 bases and at J to 3 bases, leaving 5 bases not matched to a gene. CDR3 amino acids: CASSWQGEDYGYTF. The CDR3 coding sequence is TGTGCCAGCAGCTGGCAGGGGGAAGACTATGGCTACACCTTC.

V is TRBV7-7 and J is TRBJ2-1; 9 bases match TRBD2. This CDR3 comprises 16 residues. V was pared by 2 bases and J by 9 bases, with 11 bases of the junction left unmatched. Germline V gene data show CDR1 as SSHAT and CDR2 as FNYEAQ (reference sequence). The CDR3 coding sequence is TGTGCCAGCAGCTTAATAGCGGGAGATCGTCGGGCTGAGCAGTTCTTC. This encodes CASSLIAGDRRAEQFF.

V and J are TRBV29-1 and TRBJ2-1, with a tentative D call TRBD1 (7 bases). The CDR3 length is 15 residues. Germline CDR1 is SQVTM and CDR2 is ANQGSEA. The V end was cut by 7 bases, the J end by 6 bases, with 22 bases between. The DNA of the CDR3 is TGCAGCGCCACCTCGGGCGGGACAGTCACCAATGAGCAGTTCTTC. This codes for CSATSGGTVTNEQFF.

The rearrangement uses TRBV6-6 and TRBJ1-2; weak D call: TRBD1 (5 bases). Trimming shortened V by 2 bases and J by 5 bases, and 15 bases separated the two germline ends. Per germline, CDR1 MNHNY and CDR2 SVGAGI (reference sequence). The CDR3 extends over 15 amino acids. CDR3 residues: CASSYVQENLYGYTF. The DNA for the CDR3 is TGTGCCAGCAGTTACGTACAGGAGAACCTTTATGGCTACACCTTC.

This chain links TRBV9 with TRBJ1-6; 8 bases agree with TRBD1. The CDR3 has 13 residues. The germline V gene encodes CDR1 SGDLS and CDR2 YYNGEE. The V and J ends lost 8 bases and 7 bases, in that order; junction bases with no gene match: 5. CDR3 protein: CASTGQGNSPLHF. The CDR3 DNA reads as TGTGCCAGTACTGGACAGGGAAATTCACCCCTCCACTTT.

This clone occurred a few times. The J gene is TRBJ2-1, the V gene TRBV5-6, with TRBD2 matching 7 bases. CDR1 and CDR2 (germline): SGHDT, YYEEEE. This CDR3 has 14 residues. With V trimmed by 4 bases and J by 9 bases, 10 bases remained unmatched. The DNA for the CDR3 is TGTGCCAGCAGCCCCGTAGCGGGTGGTGGTGAGCAGTTCTTC. Translation: CASSPVAGGGEQFF.

The V and J genes are TRBV5-4 and TRBJ2-7, with 7 bases lining up with TRBD2. The CDR3 spans 15 residues. The J segment lost 0 bases and the V segment lost 2 bases, leaving 5 bases of the junction unmatched. Germline CDR1 reads SGHNT; CDR2 reads YYREEE (reference sequence). CDR3 protein: CASSFGLVPSYEQYF. The CDR3 region has the DNA TGTGCCAGCAGCTTCGGACTAGTCCCCTCCTACGAGCAGTACTTC. The full variable domain, completed using reference TRBV5-4 and TRBJ2-7, is ETGVTQSPTHLIKTRGQQVTLRCSSQSGHNTVSWYQQALGQGPQFIFQYYREEENGRGNFPPRFSGLQFPNYSSELNVNALELDDSALYLCASSFGLVPSYEQYFGPGTRLTVT.

The chain recombines TRBV7-8 with TRBJ2-2; 8 nucleotides line up with TRBD2. The CDR3 runs 16 residues. Germline assignment: CDR1 SGHVS and CDR2 FQNEAQ. Losses at the gene ends were 6 bases for V and 5 bases for J; bases not matched to a gene: 11. The CDR3 here is CASRPLAGMRTGELFF. In nucleotides, the CDR3 is TGTGCCAGCAGGCCTTTAGCGGGAATGAGGACCGGGGAGCTGTTTTTT. Full variable domain (remainder filled in from reference TRBV7-8 and TRBJ2-2): GAGVSQSPRYKVAKRGQDVALRCDPISGHVSLFWYQQALGQGPEFLTYFQNEAQLDKSGLPSDRFFAERPEGSVSTLKIQRTQQEDSAVYLCASRPLAGMRTGELFFGEGSRLTVL.

The rearrangement uses TRBV13 and TRBJ1-2; no definite D call. The CDR3 has 12 residues. V lost 2 bases, J lost 8 bases, and 9 bases lay in between. Per the germline V gene, CDR1 is PRHDT and CDR2 is FYEKMQ (reference sequence). The CDR3 is CASSLRNGGYTF. The DNA of the CDR3 is TGTGCCAGCAGCTTACGCAACGGGGGCTACACCTTC.

V usage is TRBV10-3 and J usage is TRBJ2-1, with D maybe TRBD2 (5 bases). Germline V gene sequence: CDR1 ENHRY, CDR2 SYGVKD. V lost 4 bases and J 10 bases, leaving 17 bases between the germline ends. The CDR3 is 14 amino acids. In DNA, the CDR3 is TGTGCCATCAGTGCCCCCGGCCAGAGCGGAGAGCAGTTCTTC. It translates to CAISAPGQSGEQFF.

This clone was seen a single time. This rearrangement joins TRBV6-6 to TRBJ2-1; the D is unclear. V dropped 5 bases and J dropped 7 bases, with 9 bases sitting between them. The CDR3 covers 12 residues. The germline V gene encodes CDR1 MNHNY and CDR2 SVGAGI (reference sequence). The CDR3 reads CASSGKENEQFF. The CDR3 region has the DNA TGTGCCAGCAGTGGAAAGGAGAATGAGCAGTTCTTC.

In its sample, this clone was seen once. The chain has TRBV3-1 (or the pseudogene TRBV3-2) and TRBJ2-5; 10 bases line up with TRBD2. Trimming removed 4 bases from V and 0 bases from J; junction bases left unmatched: 5. The germline V gene encodes CDR1 LGHDT and CDR2 YNNKEL (reference sequence). This CDR3 is built from 16 residues. The CDR3 DNA sequence: TGTGCCAGCAGCCCGAAACTAGCGGGGTACCAAGAGACCCAGTACTTC. Translation: CASSPKLAGYQETQYF.

The rearrangement uses TRBV28 and TRBJ1-4; D is unclear. V lost 7 bases and J 11 bases, leaving 11 bases between the germline ends. From germline, CDR1 is MDHEN and CDR2 SYDVKM. The CDR3 totals 11 residues. CDR3 region: CASTTGGKLFF. The CDR3 coding sequence is TGTGCCAGCACTACGGGCGGGAAACTGTTTTTT.

The V gene is TRBV24-1, the J gene TRBJ1-4; 10 nucleotides match TRBD1. From germline, CDR1 is KGHDR and CDR2 SFDVKD. The ends lost 0 bases at V and 10 bases at J; junction bases unmatched: 1. The CDR3 has 14 amino acids. The CDR3 coding sequence is TGTGCCACCAGTGATTTGGACAGGGGGCTAAAACTGTTTTTT. Translated: CATSDLDRGLKLFF.

The rearrangement links TRBV3-1 (or the pseudogene TRBV3-2) to TRBJ2-1, with D possibly being TRBD2 (5 bases). The CDR3 totals 13 residues. V dropped 3 bases and J dropped 6 bases, with 9 bases sitting between them. CDR1 is LGHDT and CDR2 is YNNKEL in the germline V gene (reference sequence). The DNA of the CDR3 is TGTGCCAGCAGCCAGTTGGAGGCCAATGAGCAGTTCTTC. This encodes CASSQLEANEQFF.

The chain is built from TRBV7-8 and TRBJ2-1, with 9 bases matching TRBD2. The CDR3 contains 16 residues. Germline-derived CDR1 and CDR2 are SGHVS and FQNEAQ. The ends lost 5 bases at V and 5 bases at J; junction bases unmatched: 10. The CDR3 loop reads CASSSRAGGGDNEQFF. CDR3 sequence (DNA): TGTGCCAGCAGCAGCCGAGCGGGAGGAGGGGACAATGAGCAGTTCTTC.

V is TRBV6-1 and J is TRBJ2-7; 10 bases are a match to TRBD2. CDR3 length equals 15 residues. The V gene end was trimmed by 3 bases and the J gene end by 0 bases; junction bases not matched to a gene: 2. CDR1 is MNHNS, CDR2 SASEGT, per germline. Here the CDR3 reads CASSDTSGISYEQYF. DNA of the CDR3: TGTGCCAGCAGTGACACTAGCGGGATCTCCTACGAGCAGTACTTC.